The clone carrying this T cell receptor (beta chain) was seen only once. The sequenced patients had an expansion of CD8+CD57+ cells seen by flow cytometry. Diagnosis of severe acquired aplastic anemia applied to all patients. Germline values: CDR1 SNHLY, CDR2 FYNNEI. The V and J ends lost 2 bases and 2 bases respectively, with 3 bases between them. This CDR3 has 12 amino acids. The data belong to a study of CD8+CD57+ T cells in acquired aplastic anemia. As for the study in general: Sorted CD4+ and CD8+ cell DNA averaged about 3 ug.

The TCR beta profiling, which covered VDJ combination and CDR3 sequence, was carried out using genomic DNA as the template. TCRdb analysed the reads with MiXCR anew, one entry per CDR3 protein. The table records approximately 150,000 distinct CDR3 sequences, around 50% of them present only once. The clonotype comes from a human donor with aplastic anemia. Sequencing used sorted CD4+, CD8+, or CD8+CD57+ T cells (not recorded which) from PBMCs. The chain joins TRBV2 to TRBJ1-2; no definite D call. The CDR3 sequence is CASSEINYGYTF. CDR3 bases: TGTGCCAGCAGTGAAATCAACTATGGCTACACCTTC.